Listed below are T cell receptor beta chains from one sample, sequenced in a study of beta chain features in type 1 diabetes. Repertoires were generated with immunoSEQ multiplex PCR, while TCRdb's copy carries only in-frame clones and drops some. The sample has 150,000 to 190,000 clones, approximately 10% seen once. The sequenced material came from central memory CD4+ T cells from blood. Every receptor here comes from a man aged 30-40 years with type 1 diabetes. The CDR3 runs from the conserved cysteine through the conserved F or W. The D gene is left open where the match is weak. Clone size, where shown, is once, few, many, or a class for clones that have expanded.

d_call: .
v_call: TRBV5-1
j_call: TRBJ1-1
clone_size: few
cdr3_aa: CASSPNRVTEAFF
cdr3_nt: TGCGCCAGCAGTCCAAACAGGGTAACTGAAGCTTTCTTT

d_call: TRBD2
v_call: TRBV10-3
j_call: TRBJ2-5
clone_size: .
cdr3_aa: CAISERGGAQETQYF
cdr3_nt: TGTGCCATCAGTGAACGGGGGGGAGCCCAAGAGACCCAGTACTTC

d_call: .
v_call: TRBV9
j_call: TRBJ2-6
clone_size: few
cdr3_aa: CASSATTGIGESGANVLTF
cdr3_nt: TGTGCCAGCAGCGCAACTACCGGGATTGGGGAGTCTGGGGCCAACGTCCTGACTTTC

d_call: TRBD1
v_call: TRBV6-6
j_call: TRBJ1-4
clone_size: few
cdr3_aa: CASSYQDRGAKLFF
cdr3_nt: TGTGCCAGCAGTTACCAGGACAGGGGAGCAAAACTGTTTTTT

d_call: TRBD1
v_call: TRBV15
j_call: TRBJ1-5
clone_size: .
cdr3_aa: CATSWGQGGNQPQHF
cdr3_nt: TGTGCCACCAGCTGGGGACAGGGCGGTAATCAGCCCCAGCATTTT

d_call: .
v_call: TRBV4-2
j_call: TRBJ1-2
clone_size: .
cdr3_aa: CASSQDVAKVDYGYTF
cdr3_nt: TGTGCCAGCAGCCAAGATGTGGCCAAAGTCGACTATGGCTACACCTTC

d_call: .
v_call: TRBV29-1
j_call: TRBJ2-2
clone_size: many
cdr3_aa: CSVGRGGTGELFF
cdr3_nt: TGCAGCGTTGGTCGAGGGGGCACCGGGGAGCTGTTTTTT

d_call: TRBD2
v_call: TRBV25-1
j_call: TRBJ2-3
clone_size: few
cdr3_aa: CASSGAGVDTQYF
cdr3_nt: TGTGCCAGCAGTGGGGCGGGAGTCGATACGCAGTATTTT

d_call: .
v_call: TRBV18
j_call: TRBJ1-1
clone_size: few
cdr3_aa: CASSPRGNTEAFF
cdr3_nt: TGTGCCAGCTCCCCCCGCGGGAACACTGAAGCTTTCTTT

d_call: TRBD1
v_call: TRBV5-1
j_call: TRBJ2-5
clone_size: few
cdr3_aa: CASSADRGRVTQYF
cdr3_nt: TGCGCCAGCAGCGCGGACAGGGGGCGAGTGACCCAGTACTTC